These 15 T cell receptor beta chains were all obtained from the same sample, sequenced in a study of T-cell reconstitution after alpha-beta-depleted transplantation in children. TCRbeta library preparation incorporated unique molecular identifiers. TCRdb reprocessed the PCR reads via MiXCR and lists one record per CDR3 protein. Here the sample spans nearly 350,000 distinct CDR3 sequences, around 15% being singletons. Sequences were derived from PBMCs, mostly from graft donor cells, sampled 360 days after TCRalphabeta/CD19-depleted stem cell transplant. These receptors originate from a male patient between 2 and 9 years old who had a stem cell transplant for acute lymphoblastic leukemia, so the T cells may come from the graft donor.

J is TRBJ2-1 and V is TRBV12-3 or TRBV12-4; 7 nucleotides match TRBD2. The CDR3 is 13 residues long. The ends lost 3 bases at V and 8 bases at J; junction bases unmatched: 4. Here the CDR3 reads CASSLYGGDEQFF. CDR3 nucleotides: TGTGCCAGCAGTTTGTATGGGGGGGATGAGCAGTTCTTC.

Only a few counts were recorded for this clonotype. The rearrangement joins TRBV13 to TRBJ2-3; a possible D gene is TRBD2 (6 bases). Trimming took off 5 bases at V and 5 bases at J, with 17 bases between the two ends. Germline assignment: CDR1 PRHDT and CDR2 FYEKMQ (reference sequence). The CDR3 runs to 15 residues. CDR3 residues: CASSLEGGLEDTQYF. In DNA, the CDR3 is TGTGCCAGCAGCCTTGAGGGAGGCCTGGAAGATACGCAGTATTTT.

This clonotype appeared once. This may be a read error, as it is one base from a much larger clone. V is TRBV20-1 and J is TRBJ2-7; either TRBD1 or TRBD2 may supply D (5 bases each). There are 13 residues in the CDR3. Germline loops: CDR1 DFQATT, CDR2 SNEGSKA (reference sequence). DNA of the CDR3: TGCAGTGGGCCGGGACCGCCGCGCTACGAGGAGTACTTC. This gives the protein CSGPGPPRYEEYF.

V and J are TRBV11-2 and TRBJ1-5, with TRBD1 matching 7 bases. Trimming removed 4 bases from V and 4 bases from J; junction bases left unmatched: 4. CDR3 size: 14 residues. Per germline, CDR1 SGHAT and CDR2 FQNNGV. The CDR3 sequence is CASSWTGRNQPQHF. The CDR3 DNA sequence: TGTGCCAGCAGCTGGACAGGCCGGAATCAGCCCCAGCATTTT.

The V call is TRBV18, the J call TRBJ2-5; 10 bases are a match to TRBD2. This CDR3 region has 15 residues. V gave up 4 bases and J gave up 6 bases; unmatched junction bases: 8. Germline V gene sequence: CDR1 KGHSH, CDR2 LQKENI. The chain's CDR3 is CASSLLAGERKTQYF. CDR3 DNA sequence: TGTGCCAGCTCACTCCTAGCGGGAGAAAGAAAGACCCAGTACTTC.

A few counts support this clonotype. The CDR3 DNA sequence: TGTGCCACCAGCAGAGATGGTGGGAAGCAAGAGACCCAGTACTTC. It yields the protein CATSRDGGKQETQYF. The V call is TRBV15, the J call TRBJ2-5; no firm D call. The V end was cut by 0 bases, the J end by 2 bases, with 10 bases between. In germline, CDR1 is LNHNV, CDR2 YYDKDF (reference sequence). CDR3 length: 15 amino acids.

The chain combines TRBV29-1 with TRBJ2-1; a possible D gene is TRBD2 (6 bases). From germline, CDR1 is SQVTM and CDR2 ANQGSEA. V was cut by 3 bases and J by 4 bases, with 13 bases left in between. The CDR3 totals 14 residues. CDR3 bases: TGCAGCGTTGACGGGGGACGGCAGTACAATGAGCAGTTCTTC. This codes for CSVDGGRQYNEQFF.

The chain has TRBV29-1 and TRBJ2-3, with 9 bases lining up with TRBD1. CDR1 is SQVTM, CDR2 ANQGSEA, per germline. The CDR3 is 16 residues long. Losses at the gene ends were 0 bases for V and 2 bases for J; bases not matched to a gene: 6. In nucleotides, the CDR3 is TGCAGCGTTGAAGATTGGGACAGGGTGGACACAGATACGCAGTATTTT. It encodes CSVEDWDRVDTDTQYF.

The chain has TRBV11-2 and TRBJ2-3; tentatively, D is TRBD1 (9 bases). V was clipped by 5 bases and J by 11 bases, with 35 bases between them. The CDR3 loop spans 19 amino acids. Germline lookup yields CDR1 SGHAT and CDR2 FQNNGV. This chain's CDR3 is CASSTGGWTPRLAKSGQYF. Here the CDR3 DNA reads TGTGCCAGCAGCACAGGGGGCTGGACCCCGCGACTAGCGAAGAGTGGGCAGTATTTT. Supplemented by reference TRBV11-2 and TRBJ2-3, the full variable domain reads EAGVAQSPRYKIIEKRQSVAFWCNPISGHATLYWYQQILGQGPKLLIQFQNNGVVDDSQLPKDRFSAERLKGVDSTLKIQPAKLEDSAVYLCASSTGGWTPRLAKSGQYFGPGTRLTVL.

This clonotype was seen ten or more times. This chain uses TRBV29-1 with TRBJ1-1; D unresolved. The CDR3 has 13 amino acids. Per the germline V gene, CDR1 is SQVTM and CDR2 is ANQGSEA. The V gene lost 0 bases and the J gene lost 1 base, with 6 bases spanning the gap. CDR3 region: CSVEDGPNTEAFF. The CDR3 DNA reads TGCAGCGTTGAAGACGGACCGAACACTGAAGCTTTCTTT.

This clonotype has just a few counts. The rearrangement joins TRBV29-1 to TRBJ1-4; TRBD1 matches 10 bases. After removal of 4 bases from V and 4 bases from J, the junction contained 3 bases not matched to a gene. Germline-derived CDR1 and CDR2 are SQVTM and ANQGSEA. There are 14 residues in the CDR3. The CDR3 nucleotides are TGCAGCGTTGGGGGACAGGGGATTAATGAAAAACTGTTTTTT. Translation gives CSVGGQGINEKLFF. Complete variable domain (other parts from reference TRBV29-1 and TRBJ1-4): SAVISQKPSRDICQRGTSLTIQCQVDSQVTMMFWYRQQPGQSLTLIATANQGSEATYESGFVIDKFPISRPNLTFSTLTVSNMSPEDSSIYLCSVGGQGINEKLFFGSGTQLSVL.

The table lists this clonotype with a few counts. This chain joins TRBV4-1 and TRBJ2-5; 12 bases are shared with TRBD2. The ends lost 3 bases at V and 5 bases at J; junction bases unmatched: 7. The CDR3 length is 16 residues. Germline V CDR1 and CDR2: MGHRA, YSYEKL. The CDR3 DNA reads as TGCGCCAGCAGCCATCGACTAGCGGGAGTGGCGGAGACCCAGTACTTC. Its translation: CASSHRLAGVAETQYF.

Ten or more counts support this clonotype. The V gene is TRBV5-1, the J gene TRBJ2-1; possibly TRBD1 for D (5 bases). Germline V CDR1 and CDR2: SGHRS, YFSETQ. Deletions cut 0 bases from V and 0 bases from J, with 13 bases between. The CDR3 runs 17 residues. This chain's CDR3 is CASSLGRGSFSYNEQFF. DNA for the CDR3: TGCGCCAGCAGCTTGGGTAGGGGCTCCTTCTCCTACAATGAGCAGTTCTTC. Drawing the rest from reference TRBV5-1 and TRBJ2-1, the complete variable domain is KAGVTQTPRYLIKTRGQQVTLSCSPISGHRSVSWYQQTPGQGLQFLFEYFSETQRNKGNFPGRFSGRQFSNSRSEMNVSTLELGDSALYLCASSLGRGSFSYNEQFFGPGTRLTVL.

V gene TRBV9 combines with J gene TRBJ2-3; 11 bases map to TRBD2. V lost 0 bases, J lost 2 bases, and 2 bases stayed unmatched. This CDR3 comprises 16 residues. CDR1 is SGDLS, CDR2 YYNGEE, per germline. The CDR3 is CASSVGLAGITDTQYF. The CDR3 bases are TGTGCCAGCAGCGTAGGACTAGCGGGAATCACAGATACGCAGTATTTT. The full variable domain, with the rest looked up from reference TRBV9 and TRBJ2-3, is DSGVTQTPKHLITATGQRVTLRCSPRSGDLSVYWYQQSLDQGLQFLIQYYNGEERAKGNILERFSAQQFPDLHSELNLSSLELGDSALYFCASSVGLAGITDTQYFGPGTRLTVL.

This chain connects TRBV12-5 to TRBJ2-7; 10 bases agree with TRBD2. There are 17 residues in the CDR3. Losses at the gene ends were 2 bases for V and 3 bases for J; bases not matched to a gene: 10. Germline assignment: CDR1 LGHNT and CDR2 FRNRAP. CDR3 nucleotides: TGTGCTAGTGGTTTGCGTCTAGCGGGAGTCCGGGGCTACGAGCAGTACTTC. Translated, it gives CASGLRLAGVRGYEQYF.